A single sample gave rise to the 18 T cell receptor beta chains below, sequenced in a study of shared clonotypes between healthy human individuals (TCRdb year 2020). Library generation was performed with the immunoSEQ multiplex PCR assay. TCRdb's version of the immuneACCESS table is confined to in-frame rearrangements and falls short of the full clone set. An unresolved V gene accounts for under half of the shortfall where checked; the remainder is of unknown origin. The sample table holds about 480,000 clones, of which 79% were seen once. Jointly, the top ten make up around 13% of the sample. The specimen sequenced was PBMCs. Receptor source: a woman aged 40 to 50 in good health. Some clones in this sample may be carry-over from other donors' samples.

This sequence joins TRBV10-1 and TRBJ2-4, with 8 bases matching TRBD2. The germline gives CDR1 WNHNN, CDR2 SYGVQD (reference sequence). The trim removed 0 bases at V and 4 bases at J, leaving 5 bases unmatched. The CDR3 has 16 amino acids. In DNA form, the CDR3 reads TGCGCCAGCAGTGAGTCGGGCGGGGGGACTAAAAACATTCAGTACTTC. Its protein is CASSESGGGTKNIQYF.

About this clone itself: Other nucleotide sequences in the sample specify the same CDR3. This chain connects TRBV11-2 to TRBJ1-1; no reliable D call. CDR3 size: 14 residues. The V end was cut by 1 base, the J end by 1 base, with 7 bases between. Germline values: CDR1 SGHAT, CDR2 FQNNGV. This chain's CDR3 is CASSLGRGNTEAFF. In DNA form, the CDR3 reads TGTGCCAGCAGCTTAGGTCGAGGGAACACTGAAGCTTTCTTT.

V and J are TRBV9 and TRBJ2-5; 10 nucleotides agree with TRBD2. Germline V CDR1 and CDR2: SGDLS, YYNGEE. The CDR3 consists of 16 residues. The V and J ends lost 4 bases and 4 bases, in that order; junction bases with no gene match: 10. The CDR3 region has the DNA TGTGCCAGCAGCCAAGATGCTAGCGGGAGTGGAGAGACCCAGTACTTC. It codes for CASSQDASGSGETQYF.

V gene TRBV28 combines with J gene TRBJ1-2, with 7 bases fitting TRBD1. Germline lookup yields CDR1 MDHEN and CDR2 SYDVKM. CDR3 length equals 14 residues. V lost 1 base and J lost 4; bases outside the gene matches: 3. The CDR3 DNA is TGTGCCAGCAGTTTATCGGGACAGCCCTATGGCTACACCTTC. Its protein is CASSLSGQPYGYTF.

CDR3 nucleotide sequence: TGTGCCAGTAGTCGTCAGGGGGTTTCTGAGCAGTTCTTC. It yields the protein CASSRQGVSEQFF. V is TRBV19 and J is TRBJ2-1, with TRBD1 matching 7 bases. V lost 5 bases and J lost 9; bases outside the gene matches: 7. Germline assignment: CDR1 LNHDA and CDR2 SQIVND (reference sequence). CDR3 length: 13 amino acids.

With regard to this clone: Other DNA sequences within the sample encode an identical CDR3. This chain links TRBV15 with TRBJ2-5, with D maybe TRBD1 (5 bases). The CDR3 sequence is 14 residues long. The germline V gene has CDR1 LNHNV and CDR2 YYDKDF (reference sequence). Trimming took 0 bases from V and 2 from J, leaving 7 bases between them. The CDR3 region is CATSRDPGQETQYF. The DNA for the CDR3 is TGTGCCACCAGCAGAGACCCAGGGCAAGAGACCCAGTACTTC.

The chain uses TRBV6-1 and TRBJ1-4; TRBD1 is a possible D gene (5 bases). V was clipped by 4 bases and J by 7 bases, with 16 bases between them. The CDR3 spans 15 residues. From germline, CDR1 is MNHNS and CDR2 SASEGT. CDR3 in amino acids: CASSVGRARFEKLFF. The CDR3 bases are TGTGCCAGCAGTGTAGGCAGGGCTCGATTTGAAAAACTGTTTTTT.

This chain connects TRBV27 to TRBJ1-2, with D perhaps matching TRBD1 (5 bases). Germline-derived CDR1 and CDR2 are MNHEY and SMNVEV (reference sequence). V lost 4 bases, J lost 4 bases, and 16 bases lay in between. The CDR3 is 15 amino acids. In nucleotides, the CDR3 is TGTGCCAGCAGTTCTCCGACAGCCCCCCTCTATGGCTACACCTTC. Residues: CASSSPTAPLYGYTF.

Only a few counts were recorded for this clone. The chain joins TRBV10-3 to TRBJ2-7; 11 bases map to TRBD1. V was pared by 2 bases and J by 3 bases, with 3 bases of the junction left unmatched. The germline gives CDR1 ENHRY, CDR2 SYGVKD. This CDR3 is built from 15 residues. The CDR3 loop is CAISERGTGGYEQYF. CDR3 bases: TGTGCCATCAGTGAGCGCGGGACAGGGGGCTACGAGCAGTACTTC.

This chain uses TRBV5-4 with TRBJ1-1; maybe TRBD1 (5 bases). The V and J ends lost 0 bases and 0 bases respectively, with 12 bases between them. CDR3 length: 16 amino acids. Germline loops: CDR1 SGHNT, CDR2 YYREEE (reference sequence). CDR3 coding DNA: TGTGCCAGCAGCTTGGATTACGAGACAGTGAACACTGAAGCTTTCTTT. Translation: CASSLDYETVNTEAFF.

This clone was detected a few times. The chain uses TRBV5-6 and TRBJ1-5; no clear D gene. V lost 4 bases to trimming and J lost 4 bases, with 6 bases between them. Germline V gene sequence: CDR1 SGHDT, CDR2 YYEEEE. CDR3 length: 12 residues. The DNA of the CDR3 is TGTGCCAGCAGCGGGGTTAATCAGCCCCAGCATTTT. This encodes CASSGVNQPQHF.

This clone was observed once. This chain links TRBV11-3 with TRBJ2-1; 7 bases agree with TRBD1. The V gene's germline CDR1 is SGHNT and CDR2 YENEEA. The length of the CDR3 is 15 residues. Losses at the gene ends were 1 base for V and 7 bases for J; bases not matched to a gene: 7. The CDR3 protein is CASSLGTGDWNEQFF. The CDR3 DNA reads as TGTGCCAGCAGCTTAGGGACAGGCGATTGGAATGAGCAGTTCTTC.

The chain has TRBV7-9 and TRBJ1-1, with D unclear. In germline, CDR1 is SEHNR, CDR2 FQNEAQ (reference sequence). The CDR3 sequence is 14 residues long. With 2 bases removed from V and 0 bases from J, the gap between germline ends came to 7 bases. The CDR3 region is CASSLTVLNTEAFF. CDR3 sequence (DNA): TGTGCCAGCAGCTTAACAGTCTTGAACACTGAAGCTTTCTTT.

The sample holds one count of this clone. The chain couples TRBV2 to TRBJ2-3; 9 nucleotides line up with TRBD1. The germline CDR1 and CDR2 sequences are SNHLY and FYNNEI. The V segment lost 3 bases and the J segment 4 bases; nucleotides outside the gene matches: 8. The CDR3 consists of 16 residues. CDR3 nucleotides: TGTGCCAGCAGTGACCTAACAGGGGGCGGCGCAGATACGCAGTATTTT. Translation gives CASSDLTGGGADTQYF.

This clone was counted only a few times. J is TRBJ2-3 and V is TRBV5-1; D is uncertain. Germline V gene data show CDR1 as SGHRS and CDR2 as YFSETQ. The CDR3 has 14 residues. The ends were cut back, 2 bases at V and 2 bases at J, with 9 bases in the middle. CDR3 residues: CASSFNSYTDTQYF. CDR3 bases: TGCGCCAGCAGCTTTAACAGCTACACAGATACGCAGTATTTT.

Of note for this clone: This specimen includes other DNA sequences encoding the same CDR3. The rearrangement joins TRBV5-1 to TRBJ2-5; tentative D call: TRBD1 (7 bases). Trimming pared 3 bases from V and 4 bases from J, leaving 10 bases between. The CDR3 runs to 13 residues. Germline V gene lookup returns CDR1 SGHRS and CDR2 YFSETQ. The CDR3 sequence: CASSSQGGETQYF. The CDR3 bases are TGCGCCAGCAGCTCTCAGGGGGGAGAGACCCAGTACTTC.

This rearrangement joins TRBV10-1 to TRBJ2-1, with D unclear. Trimming stripped 5 bases from V and 5 bases from J, with 7 bases between. The CDR3 runs to 12 residues. CDR1 WNHNN and CDR2 SYGVQD come from the germline V gene (reference sequence). The CDR3 DNA follows: TGCGCCAGCAGTACGGTAAACAATGAGCAGTTCTTC. Protein sequence: CASSTVNNEQFF.

This clone was seen a few times. The chain carries TRBV15 and TRBJ2-3; a possible D gene is TRBD2 (6 bases). The V end lost 1 base, the J end lost 4 bases, and 9 bases lay between the germline ends. Germline V CDR1 and CDR2: LNHNV, YYDKDF (reference sequence). The CDR3 spans 14 residues. As DNA, the CDR3 is TGTGCCACCAGCAGAGGCGGGGATGCAGATACGCAGTATTTT. Amino acid sequence: CATSRGGDADTQYF. Based on the CDR3 plus reference TRBV15 and TRBJ2-3, the full variable domain is DAMVIQNPRYQVTQFGKPVTLSCSQTLNHNVMYWYQQKSSQAPKLLFHYYDKDFNNEADTPDNFQSRRPNTSFCFLDIRSPGLGDTAMYLCATSRGGDADTQYFGPGTRLTVL.